Listed below are T cell receptor beta chains from one sample, sequenced in a study of blood T cell repertoires in COVID-19. The data were produced by immunoSEQ multiplex PCR, yet TCRdb's version contains in-frame clones alone and is incomplete. The repertoire holds hundreds of thousands of clones, with approximately 89% as singletons. Sequenced sample: peripheral blood. The receptors stem from a woman in her fifties or sixties who had recovered from COVID-19. The CDR3 runs from the conserved cysteine through the conserved F or W. Fields, in order: V gene, clone size, D gene, J gene, CDR3 DNA, CDR3 protein. D genes are given only for firm matches. Clone sizes are given selectively: once, few, many, or a class where the clone is expanded.

>TRBV10-3|-|TRBD2|TRBJ2-3
TGTGCCACCGTTCTCAGCGGGGCCGACACAGATACGCAGTATTTT
CATVLSGADTDTQYF
>TRBV5-1|-|-|TRBJ2-3
TGCGCCAGCAGAAGGACAGCGACTGTTCTTTCGAGCACAGATACGCAGTATTTT
CASRRTATVLSSTDTQYF
>TRBV24-1|-|-|TRBJ1-2
TGTGCCACCAGTGGAGGTTTAGGGAGGCATGGCTACACCTTC
CATSGGLGRHGYTF
>TRBV29-1|-|-|TRBJ2-2
TGCAGCCCCCCACCCTTTAGGGGCACCGGGGAGCTGTTTTTT
CSPPPFRGTGELFF
>TRBV28|-|-|TRBJ1-1
TGTGCCAGCAGTTCTCGACAGGCTGAAGCTTTCTTT
CASSSRQAEAFF
>TRBV19|-|-|TRBJ1-2
TGTGCCAGTAGACAGGGCAGCGGCTACACCTTC
CASRQGSGYTF
>TRBV5-1|-|-|TRBJ1-1
TGCGCCACAACCCTCACGGGGGGGCGGACTGAAGCTTTCTTT
CATTLTGGRTEAFF
>TRBV3-1/TRBV3-2|-|TRBD1|TRBJ1-5
TGTGCCAGCAGCCAAACAAGGACAGGGACTTATCAGCCCCAGCATTTT
CASSQTRTGTYQPQHF
>TRBV19|-|-|TRBJ1-2
TGTGCCAGTAGTCCTCCCGGAGGGAACTATGGCTACACCTTC
CASSPPGGNYGYTF
>TRBV4-3|few|-|TRBJ2-2
TGCGCCAGCAGTGCCCGTGGGGGGACCGGGGAGCTGTTTTTT
CASSARGGTGELFF
>TRBV7-2|-|-|TRBJ1-5
TGTGCCAGCAGCAGACAGAAGCAGAATCAGCCCCAGCATTTT
CASSRQKQNQPQHF
>TRBV6-5|-|-|TRBJ1-5
TGTGCCAGCTCTGATTCGGGCAATCAGCCCCAGCATTTT
CASSDSGNQPQHF
>TRBV19|-|-|TRBJ2-1
TGTGCCACTATGACCCGGGGGGCCCAGCGCTACAATGAGCAGTTCTTC
CATMTRGAQRYNEQFF
>TRBV19|-|-|TRBJ1-2
TGTGCCAGTAGTATCTCAGCTAACTATGGCTACACCTTC
CASSISANYGYTF
>TRBV5-1|-|TRBD1|TRBJ1-1
TGCGCCAGCAGCCGGCCAGGGGGGAGGACTGAAGCTTTCTTT
CASSRPGGRTEAFF
>TRBV4-2|-|TRBD2|TRBJ2-7
TGTGCCAGCAGCCAAGGGGGGGGTTACGAGCAGTACTTC
CASSQGGGYEQYF
>TRBV7-9|few|-|TRBJ2-1
TGTGCCAGCAGCTTAGGAGGTGGGGGCGATGAGCAGTTCTTC
CASSLGGGGDEQFF
>TRBV28|-|-|TRBJ2-1
TGTGCCAGCAGTTTATACGGAGCGGGTAGCAATGAGCAGTTCTTC
CASSLYGAGSNEQFF
>TRBV28|-|-|TRBJ2-7
TGTGCCAGCAGCTCCCCTACGGAGCGCCACAAAACATCAATCTACGAGCAGTACTTC
CASSSPTERHKTSIYEQYF
>TRBV7-8|-|-|TRBJ2-7
TGTGCCAGCAGTCTAGACCGCGTTGTTAGGAACGAGCAGTACTTC
CASSLDRVVRNEQYF
>TRBV5-1|-|TRBD1|TRBJ2-4
TGCGCCAGCAGCCCGGAGGGACAGGGCCATATTATAGCCAAAAACATTCAGTACTTC
CASSPEGQGHIIAKNIQYF
>TRBV5-1|-|-|TRBJ1-6
TGCGCCAGCAGCATAAGACAAGAAGGTTCACCCCTCCACTTT
CASSIRQEGSPLHF
>TRBV7-9|-|TRBD1|TRBJ2-5
TGTGCCAGCAGCCCCGGACAGGGGAACGGGGAGACCCAGTACTTC
CASSPGQGNGETQYF
>TRBV18|-|-|TRBJ1-2
TGTGCCAGCTCACCACCCGACAGGTCCTATGGCTACACCTTC
CASSPPDRSYGYTF
>TRBV28|-|-|TRBJ1-2
TGTGCCAGCAGCGTACCCGGGAGCTCCAACTACGATGGCTACACCTTC
CASSVPGSSNYDGYTF
>TRBV19|-|-|TRBJ1-2
TGTGCCAGTAGTATAGATGAGACACACTATGGCTACACCTTC
CASSIDETHYGYTF
>TRBV2|-|-|TRBJ2-3
TGTGCCAGCAAAAAGCGGCAAAGCACAGATACGCAGTATTTT
CASKKRQSTDTQYF
>TRBV5-6|-|TRBD1|TRBJ1-2
TGTGCCAGCAGCCCAACCTCCCGACAGGGCGGCTATGGCTACACCTTC
CASSPTSRQGGYGYTF
>TRBV6-5|-|-|TRBJ1-2
TGTGCCAGCAGTTCGCAGTACATTAACTATGGCTACACCTTC
CASSSQYINYGYTF
>TRBV10-3|-|-|TRBJ1-1
TGTGCCACCTTTTCTAGGGGGGGAAACACTGAAGCTTTCTTT
CATFSRGGNTEAFF
>TRBV6-1|-|-|TRBJ2-7
TGTGCCAGCAGTGACGCTCTTCCGGGGGCCTACGAGCAGTACTTC
CASSDALPGAYEQYF
>TRBV11-3|-|TRBD2|TRBJ2-5
TGTGCCAGCAGCGTCGGGGGGGTTGAAGAGACCCAGTACTTC
CASSVGGVEETQYF
>TRBV5-1|-|-|TRBJ1-2
TGCGCCAGCAGCTCCGGGGCTAACTATGGCTACACCTTC
CASSSGANYGYTF
>TRBV7-6|-|TRBD1|TRBJ2-2
TGTGCCAGCAGCTTACAGACAGGGGCGATCACCGAGGAGCTGTTTTTT
CASSLQTGAITEELFF
>TRBV5-1|-|-|TRBJ1-5
TGCGCCAGCCGCCAGGGAAGCAATCAGCCCCAGCATTTT
CASRQGSNQPQHF
>TRBV4-3|-|TRBD1|TRBJ2-1
TGCGCCAGCAGCCAAGAGGGACAGGGAAGCAATGAGCAGTTCTTC
CASSQEGQGSNEQFF
>TRBV5-1|-|-|TRBJ2-2
TGCGCCAGCAGTCGTGGCACGAACACCGGGGAGCTGTTTTTT
CASSRGTNTGELFF
>TRBV6-5|-|TRBD2|TRBJ2-1
TGTGCCAGCGGCCTCGCGGGGGGCTACAATGAGCAGTTCTTC
CASGLAGGYNEQFF
>TRBV6-2/TRBV6-3|-|-|TRBJ2-7
TGTGCCAGCAGTCCATCCTACGAGCAGTACTTC
CASSPSYEQYF
>TRBV19|-|TRBD2|TRBJ2-1
TGTGCCAGTAGTGTAGCGGGGGGGCCCAATGAGCAGTTCTTC
CASSVAGGPNEQFF
>TRBV2|-|TRBD1|TRBJ1-3
TGTGCCAGCAGGGGGACAGGGGGCTTTGGAAACACCATATATTTT
CASRGTGGFGNTIYF
>TRBV9|-|TRBD1|TRBJ1-2
TGTGCCAGCAGCGTAGGACAGGGGATCTATGGCTACACCTTC
CASSVGQGIYGYTF
>TRBV7-3|-|TRBD1|TRBJ1-1
TGTGCCAGCAGCCCCTGGGGGACAGGGTTATCGGAAGCTTTCTTT
CASSPWGTGLSEAFF
>TRBV25-1|-|-|TRBJ1-4
TGTGCCAGCAGTGAATTCGAGACAGTGGTTGAAAAACTGTTTTTT
CASSEFETVVEKLFF
>TRBV5-5|-|-|TRBJ1-5
TGTGCCAGCAGCTCTCTGACAGGCAATAGCAATCAGCCCCAGCATTTT
CASSSLTGNSNQPQHF
>TRBV19|-|TRBD1|TRBJ2-5
TGTGCCAGTAGTATGGCAGGACAGGGTGGGGAGACCCAGTACTTC
CASSMAGQGGETQYF
>TRBV4-3|once|TRBD1|TRBJ1-6
TGCGCCAGCAGCCTTAAGGCCGGGACAGGGGATTCACCCCTCCACTTT
CASSLKAGTGDSPLHF
>TRBV10-3|-|-|TRBJ1-3
TGTGCCATCAGTGAGGCGGGGGACCACTCTGGAAACACCATATATTTT
CAISEAGDHSGNTIYF
>TRBV27|-|TRBD1|TRBJ1-2
TGTGCCAGCAGTACCTTCTGGACAGGGCGTAACTATGGCTACACCTTC
CASSTFWTGRNYGYTF
>TRBV7-3|-|-|TRBJ2-3
TGTGCCAGCAGCCCAACAGGGCTAGGCACAGATACGCAGTATTTT
CASSPTGLGTDTQYF
>TRBV21-1|-|-|TRBJ1-2
TGTGCCAGCAGCGCTGCACAGGCCCCGTCAATGGACTATGGCTACACCTTC
CASSAAQAPSMDYGYTF
>TRBV7-2|-|TRBD1|TRBJ1-2
TGTGCCAGCAGCTTAGAGGCGGGACAGGCCTATGGCTACACCTTC
CASSLEAGQAYGYTF
>TRBV19|-|-|TRBJ1-6
TGTGCCAGTAGTATACTTGGCAGGTATTCACCCCTCCACTTT
CASSILGRYSPLHF
>TRBV6-5|-|-|TRBJ2-1
TGTGCCAGCACCCTACCGGGGGTGTCGGGTGAGCAGTTCTTC
CASTLPGVSGEQFF
>TRBV25-1|-|TRBD1|TRBJ2-5
TGTGCCAGTGAAGACAGGGCGTGGGCAGAGACCCAGTACTTC
CASEDRAWAETQYF